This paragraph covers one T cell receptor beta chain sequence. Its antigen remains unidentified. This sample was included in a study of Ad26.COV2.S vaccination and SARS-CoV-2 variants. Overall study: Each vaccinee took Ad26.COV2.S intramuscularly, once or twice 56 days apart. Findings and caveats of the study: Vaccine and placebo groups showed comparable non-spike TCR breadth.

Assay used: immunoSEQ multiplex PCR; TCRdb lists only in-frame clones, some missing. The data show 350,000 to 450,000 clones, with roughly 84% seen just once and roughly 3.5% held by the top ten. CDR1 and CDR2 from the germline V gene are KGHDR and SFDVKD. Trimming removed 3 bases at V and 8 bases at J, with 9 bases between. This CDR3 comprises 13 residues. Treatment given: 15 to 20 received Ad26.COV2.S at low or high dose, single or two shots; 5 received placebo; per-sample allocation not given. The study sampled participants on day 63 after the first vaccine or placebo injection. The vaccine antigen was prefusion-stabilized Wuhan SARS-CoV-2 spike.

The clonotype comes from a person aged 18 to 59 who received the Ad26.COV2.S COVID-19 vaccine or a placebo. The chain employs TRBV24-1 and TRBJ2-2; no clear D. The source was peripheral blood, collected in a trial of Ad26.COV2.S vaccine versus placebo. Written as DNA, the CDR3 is TGTGCCACCAGTGATATAAACCTAGGGGAGCTGTTTTTT. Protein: CATSDINLGELFF.